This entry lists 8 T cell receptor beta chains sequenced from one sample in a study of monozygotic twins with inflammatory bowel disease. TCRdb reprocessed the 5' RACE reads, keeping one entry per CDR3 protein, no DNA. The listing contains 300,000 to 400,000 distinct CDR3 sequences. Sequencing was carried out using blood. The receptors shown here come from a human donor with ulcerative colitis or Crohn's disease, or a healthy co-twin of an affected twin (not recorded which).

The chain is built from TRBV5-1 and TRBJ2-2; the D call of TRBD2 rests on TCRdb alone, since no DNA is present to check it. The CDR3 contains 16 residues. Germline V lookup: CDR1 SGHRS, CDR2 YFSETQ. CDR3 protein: CASSPSLADLTGELFF.

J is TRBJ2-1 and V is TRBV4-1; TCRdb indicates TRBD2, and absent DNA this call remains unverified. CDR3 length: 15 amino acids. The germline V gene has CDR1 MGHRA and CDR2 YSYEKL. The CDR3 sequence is CASTLSGESYNEQFF.

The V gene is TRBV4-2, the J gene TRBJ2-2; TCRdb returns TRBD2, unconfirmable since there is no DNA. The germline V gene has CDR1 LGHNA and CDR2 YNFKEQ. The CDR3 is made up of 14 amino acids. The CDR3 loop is CASSQDRRAGELFF.

The chain's CDR3 is CASSITGTGVINGNQPQHF. V gene TRBV7-3 combines with J gene TRBJ1-5; TCRdb indicates TRBD1, and absent DNA this call remains unverified. This CDR3 is 19 amino acids long. Germline CDR1 is SGHTA and CDR2 is FQGTGA.

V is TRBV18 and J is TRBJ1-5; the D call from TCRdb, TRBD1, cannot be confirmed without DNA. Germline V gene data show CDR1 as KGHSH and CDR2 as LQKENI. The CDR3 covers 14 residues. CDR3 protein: CASSPQGGNQPQHF. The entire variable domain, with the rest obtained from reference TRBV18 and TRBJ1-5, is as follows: NAGVMQNPRHLVRRRGQEARLRCSPMKGHSHVYWYRQLPEEGLKFMVYLQKENIIDESGMPKERFSAEFPKEGPSILRIQQVVRGDSAAYFCASSPQGGNQPQHFGDGTRLSIL.

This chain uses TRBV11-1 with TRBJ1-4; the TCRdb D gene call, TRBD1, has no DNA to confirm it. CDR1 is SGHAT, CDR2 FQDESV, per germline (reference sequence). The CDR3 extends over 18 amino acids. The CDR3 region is CASSSRQGGALANEKLFF. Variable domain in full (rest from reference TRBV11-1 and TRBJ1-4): EAEVAQSPRYKITEKSQAVAFWCDPISGHATLYWYRQILGQGPELLVQFQDESVVDDSQLPKDRFSAERLKGVDSTLKIQPAELGDSAMYLCASSSRQGGALANEKLFFGSGTQLSVL.

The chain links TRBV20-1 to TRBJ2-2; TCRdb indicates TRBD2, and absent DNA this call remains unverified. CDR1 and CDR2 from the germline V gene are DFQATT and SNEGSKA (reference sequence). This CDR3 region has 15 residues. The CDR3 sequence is CSALLPGLATGELFF.

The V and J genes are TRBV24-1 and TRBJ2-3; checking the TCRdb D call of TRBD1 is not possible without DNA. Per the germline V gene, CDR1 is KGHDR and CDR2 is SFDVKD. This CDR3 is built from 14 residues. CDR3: CATRGAQIADTQYF.